The 20 T cell receptor beta chains reported below all come from one sample, sequenced in a study of cytomegalovirus exposure and HLA in healthy donors. Vbeta (60) and Jbeta (13) primers were used in the PCR. Libraries were prepared by immunoSEQ multiplex PCR; TCRdb keeps only in-frame clonotypes and omits some of them. The sample lists 110,000 or so clones, about four fifths occurring once. Sequences were obtained from PBMCs. The receptors stem from a man between 25 and 39 years old in good health and CMV-seronegative.

The chain employs TRBV9 and TRBJ2-2; possible D gene TRBD2, 6 bases. The CDR3 is made up of 16 amino acids. The V gene lost 0 bases and the J gene lost 5 bases, with 14 bases spanning the gap. Germline V gene lookup returns CDR1 SGDLS and CDR2 YYNGEE. CDR3: CASSVVSGAVTGELFF. Here the CDR3 DNA reads TGTGCCAGCAGCGTAGTGTCGGGAGCGGTTACCGGGGAGCTGTTTTTT.

This rearrangement joins TRBV4-1 to TRBJ1-1; D gene uncertain. The V and J ends lost 1 base and 7 bases respectively, with 10 bases between them. The CDR3 is 13 residues long. Germline V lookup: CDR1 MGHRA, CDR2 YSYEKL. In nucleotides, the CDR3 is TGCGCCAGCAGCCAAGGTGGCCCAGGTGAAGCTTTCTTT. Amino acid sequence: CASSQGGPGEAFF.

The V gene is TRBV28, the J gene TRBJ2-7; tentatively, D is TRBD2 (5 bases). The germline V gene encodes CDR1 MDHEN and CDR2 SYDVKM. This CDR3 comprises 14 residues. Trimming removed 3 bases from V and 2 bases from J, with 11 bases in between. CDR3 coding DNA: TGTGCCAGCAGTTTGGACTTTTTCCCCTACGAGCAGTACTTC. Translating gives CASSLDFFPYEQYF.

The chain combines TRBV10-3 with TRBJ1-1, with D possibly matching TRBD1 (6 bases). Germline V gives CDR1 ENHRY, CDR2 SYGVKD. The ends were cut back, 6 bases at V and 0 bases at J, with 11 bases in the middle. This CDR3 has 14 residues. CDR3 sequence (DNA): TGTGCCATCAGGGCAGGGACAATGAACACTGAAGCTTTCTTT. Amino acid sequence: CAIRAGTMNTEAFF.

This sequence joins TRBV12-5 and TRBJ1-3; possible D gene TRBD1, 6 bases. V lost 4 bases, J lost 0 bases, and 16 bases lay in between. In germline, CDR1 is LGHNT, CDR2 FRNRAP. The length of the CDR3 is 17 residues. The CDR3 DNA reads TGTGCTAGTGGTTGGGGGGGGCTTTTATCCTCTGGAAACACCATATATTTT. Amino acids: CASGWGGLLSSGNTIYF.

The rearrangement uses TRBV10-3 and TRBJ1-1; no clear D. Trimming left V 10 bases short and J 0 bases short, with 12 bases between. Germline V gene sequence: CDR1 ENHRY, CDR2 SYGVKD. CDR3 length equals 13 residues. The CDR3 spells CATDSGMNTEAFF. CDR3 nucleotide sequence: TGTGCCACCGATAGCGGCATGAACACTGAAGCTTTCTTT.

Only a few counts were recorded for this clone. V gene TRBV27 combines with J gene TRBJ1-2, with TRBD1 matching over 10 bases. Germline CDR1 and CDR2: MNHEY and SMNVEV (reference sequence). Losses at the gene ends were 0 bases for V and 8 bases for J; bases not matched to a gene: 6. This CDR3 region has 15 residues. CDR3 residues: CASSLSGDRGRGYTF. The CDR3 DNA reads TGTGCCAGCAGTTTATCCGGGGACAGGGGCCGCGGCTACACCTTC.

This clone has more than one count but fewer than ten. This rearrangement joins TRBV4-3 to TRBJ1-6; a possible D gene is TRBD1 (5 bases). Deletions cut 3 bases from V and 1 base from J, with 13 bases between. CDR3 length: 17 residues. Germline V gives CDR1 LGHNA, CDR2 YSLEER. The CDR3 sequence: CASSQQGGGSYNSPLHF. CDR3 DNA: TGCGCCAGCAGCCAGCAGGGAGGAGGATCCTATAATTCACCCCTCCACTTT.

V and J are TRBV4-3 and TRBJ1-1; 9 bases are shared with TRBD1. V shed 0 bases, J shed 0 bases, and the junction held 2 bases outside the gene matches. Germline V gives CDR1 LGHNA, CDR2 YSLEER. The CDR3 consists of 16 residues. The CDR3 region has the DNA TGCGCCAGCAGCCAAGAACAGGGGGCGCTGAACACTGAAGCTTTCTTT. This gives the protein CASSQEQGALNTEAFF.

The chain carries TRBV19 and TRBJ1-2; 9 nucleotides agree with TRBD1. V shed 0 bases and J 4 bases; nucleotides not matched to a gene: 3. The CDR3 runs 15 residues. In germline, CDR1 is LNHDA, CDR2 SQIVND (reference sequence). CDR3 in DNA: TGTGCCAGTAGTATAGACGGGACAGGGACCTATGGCTACACCTTC. Encoded protein: CASSIDGTGTYGYTF.

The chain employs TRBV9 and TRBJ2-1; 11 bases map to TRBD2. V shed 0 bases, J shed 1 base, and the junction held 9 bases outside the gene matches. The V gene's germline CDR1 is SGDLS and CDR2 YYNGEE. The CDR3 spans 19 residues. The CDR3 bases are TGTGCCAGCAGCGTAGGTTTAGCGGGAGGGCCGGTGTCCTACAATGAGCAGTTCTTC. This codes for CASSVGLAGGPVSYNEQFF.

The rearrangement joins TRBV29-1 to TRBJ1-2; D might be TRBD1 (5 bases). Between the trimmed V and J ends, which lost 4 bases and 2 bases, there was a span of 11 bases. The V gene's germline CDR1 is SQVTM and CDR2 ANQGSEA. The CDR3 is 13 residues long. In nucleotides, the CDR3 is TGCAGCGTTGGTGGAGGGGAAAACTATGGCTACACCTTC. Amino acid sequence: CSVGGGENYGYTF.

This chain uses TRBV5-1 with TRBJ1-1; the match to TRBD1 covers 9 bases. J lost 6 bases, V lost 3 bases, and 6 bases had no gene match. The CDR3 loop spans 14 amino acids. Germline V lookup: CDR1 SGHRS, CDR2 YFSETQ. This CDR3 reads CASSWGQGRAEAFF. CDR3 sequence (DNA): TGCGCCAGCAGCTGGGGACAGGGTCGGGCTGAAGCTTTCTTT.

V usage is TRBV10-3 and J usage is TRBJ1-5; 9 nucleotides agree with TRBD1. This CDR3 comprises 15 residues. The junction had 8 bases not matched to a gene; V was cut back by 5 bases and J by 6 bases. The V gene's germline CDR1 is ENHRY and CDR2 SYGVKD. CDR3: CAISYTGGAGQPQHF. The CDR3 bases are TGTGCCATCAGTTATACAGGGGGCGCCGGTCAGCCCCAGCATTTT.

This clone was counted a single time. V is TRBV4-1 and J is TRBJ2-1, with 10 positions matching TRBD2. CDR1 and CDR2 (germline): MGHRA, YSYEKL. This CDR3 comprises 20 residues. The V segment lost 3 bases and the J segment 2 bases; nucleotides outside the gene matches: 16. CDR3 DNA sequence: TGCGCCAGCAGCCAGCCCCGGATAGCGGGGGGTCCCGGCACCTACAATGAGCAGTTCTTC. This gives the protein CASSQPRIAGGPGTYNEQFF.

The CDR3 region is CASSFSGLTEKLFF. The CDR3 bases are TGTGCCAGCAGCTTCTCGGGACTAACTGAAAAACTGTTTTTT. The V and J genes are TRBV25-1 and TRBJ1-4, with D possibly being TRBD1 (5 bases). Trimming stripped 6 bases from V and 7 bases from J, with 15 bases between. The germline CDR1 and CDR2 sequences are MGHDK and SYGVNS. The CDR3 has 14 amino acids.

The chain employs TRBV30 and TRBJ1-5; possible D gene TRBD1, 5 bases. This CDR3 is 14 amino acids long. Germline V CDR1 and CDR2: GTSNPN, SVGIG (reference sequence). V gave up 4 bases and J gave up 1 base, with 11 bases separating them. CDR3 DNA: TGTGCCTGGAACGACGCAGGGAGCAATCAGCCCCAGCATTTT. It encodes CAWNDAGSNQPQHF.

The J gene is TRBJ2-5, the V gene TRBV7-2; the D gene is possibly TRBD2 (5 bases). CDR1 and CDR2 from the germline V gene are SGHTA and FQGNSA. The germline V and J ends were trimmed by 5 bases and 2 bases, with 9 bases remaining between them. CDR3 length: 13 amino acids. The chain's CDR3 is CASSPTRQETQYF. Here the CDR3 DNA reads TGTGCCAGCAGCCCCACTAGGCAAGAGACCCAGTACTTC.

The genes are TRBV15 and TRBJ2-5, with 10 bases that match TRBD1. Germline V gene sequence: CDR1 LNHNV, CDR2 YYDKDF (reference sequence). The CDR3 has 16 amino acids. J lost 2 bases, V lost 5 bases, and 8 bases had no gene match. CDR3 bases: TGTGCCACCAGCCACACCGGGACAGGGGTGCAAGAGACCCAGTACTTC. It codes for CATSHTGTGVQETQYF.

The chain couples TRBV5-1 to TRBJ2-7, with D perhaps TRBD1 (6 bases). Germline values: CDR1 SGHRS, CDR2 YFSETQ. This CDR3 comprises 14 residues. V was clipped by 4 bases and J by 2 bases, with 13 bases between them. The CDR3 DNA reads as TGCGCCAGCAGCCTCGACAGGTTAGCCTACGAGCAGTACTTC. This encodes CASSLDRLAYEQYF.